This TCR beta chain was documented in a study of shared clonotypes between healthy human individuals. Broader study findings: Sharing of clonotypes among donors was expected to vary with sequencing depth.

It was at deep level that the assay was run. Data came from immunoSEQ multiplex PCR; TCRdb stores just in-frame clones and leaves some out. The sample shows a few million clones, 93% of them seen only once. Concerning this clone: What it binds is unknown.

CD4+ cell separation produced CD45RA+ naive and CD45RA-negative memory subsets. CDR3 size: 13 residues. Deletions cut 0 bases from V and 14 bases from J, with 16 bases between. Germline assignment: CDR1 LNHNV and CDR2 YYDKDF (reference sequence). V and J are TRBV15 and TRBJ1-2; D is uncertain. Sample: naive CD4+ T cells from PBMCs. As to subset: CD45RA+ positively selected. This sequence originates from a man aged 18 to 29 in good health. Some clones in this sample may be carry-over from other donors' samples. The chain's CDR3 is CATSRDGYGRFTF. In DNA form, the CDR3 reads TGTGCCACCAGCAGAGATGGGTATGGCCGTTTTACCTTC. Supplemented by reference TRBV15 and TRBJ1-2, the full variable domain reads DAMVIQNPRYQVTQFGKPVTLSCSQTLNHNVMYWYQQKSSQAPKLLFHYYDKDFNNEADTPDNFQSRRPNTSFCFLDIRSPGLGDTAMYLCATSRDGYGRFTFGSGTRLTVV.